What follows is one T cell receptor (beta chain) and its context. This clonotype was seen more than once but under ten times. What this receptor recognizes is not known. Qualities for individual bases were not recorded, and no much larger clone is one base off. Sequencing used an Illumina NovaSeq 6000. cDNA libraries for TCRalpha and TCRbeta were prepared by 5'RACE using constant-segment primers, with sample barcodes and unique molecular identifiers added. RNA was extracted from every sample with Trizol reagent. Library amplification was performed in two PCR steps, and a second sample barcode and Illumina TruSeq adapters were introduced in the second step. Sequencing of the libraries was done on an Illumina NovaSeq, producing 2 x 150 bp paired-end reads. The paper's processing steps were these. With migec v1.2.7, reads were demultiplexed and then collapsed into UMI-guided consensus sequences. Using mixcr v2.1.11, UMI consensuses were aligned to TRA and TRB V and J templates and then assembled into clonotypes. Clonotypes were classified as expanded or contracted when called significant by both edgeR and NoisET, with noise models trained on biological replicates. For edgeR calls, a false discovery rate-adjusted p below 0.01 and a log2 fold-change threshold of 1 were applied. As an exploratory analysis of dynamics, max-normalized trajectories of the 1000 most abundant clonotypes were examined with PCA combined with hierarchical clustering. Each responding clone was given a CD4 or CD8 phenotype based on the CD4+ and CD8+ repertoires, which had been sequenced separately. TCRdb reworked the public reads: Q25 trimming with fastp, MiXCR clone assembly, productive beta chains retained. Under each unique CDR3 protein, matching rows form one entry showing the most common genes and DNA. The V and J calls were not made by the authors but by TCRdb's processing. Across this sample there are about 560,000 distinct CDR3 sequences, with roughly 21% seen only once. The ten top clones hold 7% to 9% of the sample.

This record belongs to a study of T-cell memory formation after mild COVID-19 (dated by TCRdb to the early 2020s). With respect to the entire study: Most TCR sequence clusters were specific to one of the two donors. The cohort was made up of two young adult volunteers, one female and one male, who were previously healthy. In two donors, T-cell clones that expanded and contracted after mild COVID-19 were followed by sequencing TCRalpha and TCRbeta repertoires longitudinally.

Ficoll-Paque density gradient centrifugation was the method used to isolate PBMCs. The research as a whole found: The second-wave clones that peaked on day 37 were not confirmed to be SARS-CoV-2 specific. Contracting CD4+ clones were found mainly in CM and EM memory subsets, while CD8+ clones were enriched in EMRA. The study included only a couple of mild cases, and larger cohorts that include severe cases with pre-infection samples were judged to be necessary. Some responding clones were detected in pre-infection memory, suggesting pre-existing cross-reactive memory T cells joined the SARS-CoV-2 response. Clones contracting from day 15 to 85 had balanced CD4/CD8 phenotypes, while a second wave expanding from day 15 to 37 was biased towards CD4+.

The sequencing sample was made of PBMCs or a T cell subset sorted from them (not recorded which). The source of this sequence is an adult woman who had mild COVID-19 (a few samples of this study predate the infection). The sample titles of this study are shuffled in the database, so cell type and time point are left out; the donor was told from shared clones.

The DNA sequence follows: TGCAGTGCTAGCCTAGCGGGGTTCGACAATGAGCAGTTCTTC. This codes for CSASLAGFDNEQFF. The receptor chain draws on TRBV20-1 and TRBJ2-1, and TRBD2 matches 9 of the central bases. V is cut back by 3 bases and J by 5 bases, with 5 bases in the junction unmatched. The germline V gene (reference sequence) provides CDR1 DFQATT and CDR2 SNEGSKA. Spanning cysteine to phenylalanine, the CDR3 consists of 14 amino acids. The entry retains the CDR3 DNA only, 42 bases that are in frame from base 1.